The clone carrying this T cell receptor beta chain was observed a handful of times. Antigen specificity is unknown. This entry comes from a study of a mutant IDH1 vaccine in newly diagnosed glioma. Study-wide background: Patients had received radiotherapy, temozolomide, or both previously, most receiving both.

Time point denoted: week 5, during vaccination. The investigators gave 300 ug of mutant IDH1 20-mer peptide in each vaccine dose, together with topical imiquimod. The protocol was immunoSEQ multiplex PCR, while the TCRdb copy is restricted to in-frame clones and leaves out a portion. Of 50,000 to 60,000 clones listed, around 78% are singletons. After removal of 1 base from V and 4 bases from J, the junction contained 6 bases not matched to a gene. The CDR3 is 15 amino acids. CDR1 MNHNS and CDR2 SASEGT come from the germline V gene. The source of this sequence is a man aged 45-65 years with glioma. The chain has TRBV6-1 and TRBJ1-1; TRBD1 matches 7 bases. The source was PBMCs, collected from a glioma patient whose treatment included an IDH1 peptide vaccine. The CDR3: CASSEGRGLGTEAFF. CDR3 coding DNA: TGTGCCAGCAGTGAAGGAAGGGGGCTGGGCACTGAAGCTTTCTTT.